The next 19 T cell receptor beta chains were all read from a single sample in a study of T cells in Graves' hyperthyroidism and ophthalmopathy. Researchers took RNA transcripts and amplified the TCR beta CDR3 regions from them. First-round RT-PCR targeting the TCR CDR3 was performed with the HTBI primer set. TCRdb re-derived calls from the multiplex PCR reads in MiXCR, one entry per CDR3 protein. The top ten clones hold under 20% of a sample with 530,000 or so distinct CDR3 sequences, 17% of them seen once. Specimen: blood. The receptor set was obtained from a woman aged 18 to 35 with Graves' ophthalmopathy.

The V call is TRBV24-1, the J call TRBJ2-6; D perhaps matches TRBD1 (5 bases). The germline V gene has CDR1 KGHDR and CDR2 SFDVKD. This CDR3 has 16 amino acids. V was cut by 5 bases and J by 0 bases, with 10 bases left in between. The CDR3 here is CATSVRDHSGANVLTF. CDR3 nucleotide sequence: TGTGCCACCAGTGTCAGGGATCACTCTGGGGCCAACGTCCTGACTTTC.

This clonotype came up many times. The chain combines TRBV20-1 with TRBJ1-2; D remains unclear. CDR1 and CDR2 (germline): DFQATT, SNEGSKA (reference sequence). V was clipped by 4 bases and J by 5 bases, with 11 bases between them. The CDR3 runs 12 residues. The CDR3 sequence is CSATGSSYGYTF. The CDR3 DNA follows: TGCAGTGCTACGGGCAGTTCATATGGCTACACCTTC.

A few counts support this clonotype. This chain joins TRBV28 and TRBJ1-5; 11 nucleotides match TRBD1. Germline V CDR1 and CDR2: MDHEN, SYDVKM. CDR3 length: 13 amino acids. With V trimmed by 5 bases and J by 8 bases, 2 bases remained unmatched. The CDR3 sequence: CASSRDRGKPQHF. CDR3 in DNA: TGTGCCAGCAGTCGGGACAGGGGGAAGCCCCAGCATTTT.

V is TRBV5-1 and J is TRBJ1-1, with 7 bases identical to TRBD1. Germline-derived CDR1 and CDR2 are SGHRS and YFSETQ. V dropped 4 bases and J dropped 3; count of bases not matched to a gene: 9. CDR3 length: 15 residues. The CDR3, as DNA: TGCGCCAGCAGCCCTCCCGAAGGGGGCGACACTGAAGCTTTCTTT. Translating it yields CASSPPEGGDTEAFF.

In the case of this clonotype: A read error is possible here, since a much larger clone lies one base away. The J gene is TRBJ1-5, the V gene TRBV10-3; D possibly corresponds to TRBD1 (5 bases). The CDR3 has 14 amino acids. The V gene lost 7 bases and the J gene lost 9 bases, with 19 bases spanning the gap. From germline, CDR1 is ENHRY and CDR2 SYGVKD. The CDR3 DNA follows: TGTGCCATCAATCAGGCCGGTGGGGGACGGCCCCAGCATTTT. Translating gives CAINQAGGGRPQHF.

CDR3 sequence: CAWSGGQGTPTYSGNTIYF. CDR3 coding DNA: TGTGCCTGGAGTGGAGGACAGGGGACACCGACTTACTCTGGAAACACCATATATTTT. J is TRBJ1-3 and V is TRBV30, with 9 bases that match TRBD1. Germline V gives CDR1 GTSNPN, CDR2 SVGIG (reference sequence). This CDR3 comprises 19 residues. The trim removed 1 base at V and 0 bases at J, leaving 13 bases unmatched. Complete variable domain (other parts from reference TRBV30 and TRBJ1-3): SQTIHQWPATLVQPVGSPLSLECTVEGTSNPNLYWYRQAAGRGLQLLFYSVGIGQISSEVPQNLSASRPQDRQFILSSKKLLLSDSGFYLCAWSGGQGTPTYSGNTIYFGEGSWLTVV.

This clonotype was found many times. V is TRBV7-9 and J is TRBJ2-7, with unresolved D. V was cut by 6 bases and J by 3 bases, with 18 bases left in between. Germline V lookup: CDR1 SEHNR, CDR2 FQNEAQ (reference sequence). The CDR3 is 15 amino acids. DNA of the CDR3: TGTGCCAGCAGTTCTCAAACTGACCTCAGCTACGAGCAGTACTTC. Protein sequence: CASSSQTDLSYEQYF. The whole variable domain, filled in from reference TRBV7-9 and TRBJ2-7, reads DTGVSQNPRHKITKRGQNVTFRCDPISEHNRLYWYRQTLGQGPEFLTYFQNEAQLEKSRLLSDRFSAERPKGSFSTLEIQRTEQGDSAMYLCASSSQTDLSYEQYFGPGTRLTVT.

This clonotype was found a few times. This sequence joins TRBV12-5 and TRBJ2-2; D gene unclear. Deletions cut 6 bases from V and 2 bases from J, with 4 bases between. The CDR3 covers 12 residues. Germline assignment: CDR1 LGHNT and CDR2 FRNRAP. DNA of the CDR3: TGTGCTAGTGGCTACAACACCGGGGAGCTGTTTTTT. Its protein is CASGYNTGELFF.

This clonotype was detected a few times. V is TRBV6-1 and J is TRBJ2-6; 8 positions agree with TRBD1. Unmatched junction bases numbered 13, after V lost 4 bases and J lost 5 bases. Germline assignment: CDR1 MNHNS and CDR2 SASEGT. The CDR3 is 18 amino acids. The CDR3 sequence: CASSGLTGQGKRANVLTF. The DNA for the CDR3 is TGTGCCAGCAGTGGACTAACTGGACAGGGAAAGAGGGCCAACGTCCTGACTTTC.

This clonotype was detected a few times. The chain is built from TRBV7-6 and TRBJ2-7; a weak D match, TRBD2 (5 bases). Germline CDR1 is SGHVS and CDR2 is FNYEAQ. The CDR3 sequence is 17 residues long. With 2 bases removed from V and 0 bases from J, the gap between germline ends came to 17 bases. The CDR3 bases are TGTGCCAGCAGCTTATCCCCCCCTGCTAGCATCTCCTACGAGCAGTACTTC. This encodes CASSLSPPASISYEQYF.

This clonotype showed up many times. The chain has TRBV7-3 and TRBJ2-3; 11 bases fit TRBD2. CDR3 length: 16 residues. J gave up 0 bases and V 4 bases, and 3 bases lay outside the gene matches. In germline, CDR1 is SGHTA, CDR2 FQGTGA. The CDR3 DNA follows: TGTGCCAGCAGCTCGGGACTAGCGGCAAGCACAGATACGCAGTATTTT. The encoded protein is CASSSGLAASTDTQYF.

The chain is built from TRBV10-3 and TRBJ2-5; 11 bases align to TRBD1. The CDR3 is 16 residues long. The trim removed 3 bases at V and 2 bases at J, leaving 5 bases unmatched. Germline V gives CDR1 ENHRY, CDR2 SYGVKD. The CDR3 sequence: CAISDRDRGRQETQYF. The CDR3 coding sequence is TGTGCCATCAGTGACCGGGACAGGGGGAGACAAGAGACCCAGTACTTC.

This clonotype occurred many times. The chain employs TRBV27 and TRBJ2-1; TRBD2 agrees at 10 bases. Germline CDR1 is MNHEY and CDR2 is SMNVEV (reference sequence). Trimming at V came to 6 bases and at J to 2 bases, leaving 7 bases not matched to a gene. This CDR3 spans 16 amino acids. The CDR3 bases are TGTGCCAGCAGGCAAGCGGGGGGGCCAACCTACAATGAGCAGTTCTTC. This codes for CASRQAGGPTYNEQFF.

This clonotype was observed a few times. This sequence joins TRBV30 and TRBJ2-5; 10 bases match TRBD2. The CDR3 contains 15 residues. Germline assignment: CDR1 GTSNPN and CDR2 SVGIG (reference sequence). Trimming at V came to 5 bases and at J to 0 bases, leaving 6 bases not matched to a gene. The CDR3 sequence is CAWEVTSGYQETQYF. The CDR3 DNA reads TGTGCCTGGGAAGTGACTAGCGGGTACCAAGAGACCCAGTACTTC.

The chain uses TRBV20-1 and TRBJ1-1; D possibly corresponds to TRBD1 (5 bases). Trimming pared 7 bases from V and 1 base from J, leaving 13 bases between. This CDR3 is built from 13 residues. The germline CDR1 and CDR2 sequences are DFQATT and SNEGSKA (reference sequence). The CDR3 spells CSVIPGQNTEAFF. The DNA of the CDR3 is TGCAGTGTTATCCCCGGACAGAACACTGAAGCTTTCTTT.

In its sample, this clonotype was seen many times. V and J are TRBV30 and TRBJ1-4, with TRBD1 matching 8 bases. The CDR3 sequence is 13 residues long. Germline assignment: CDR1 GTSNPN and CDR2 SVGIG (reference sequence). The junction had 6 bases not matched to a gene; V was cut back by 4 bases and J by 8 bases. The CDR3 protein is CAWTRQGYEKLFF. Written as DNA, the CDR3 is TGTGCCTGGACACGACAGGGGTACGAAAAACTGTTTTTT.

This clonotype was found many times. This rearrangement joins TRBV27 to TRBJ1-1; D gene unclear. Trimming cost V 2 bases and J 1 base, with 11 bases left between them. The CDR3 has 15 amino acids. The germline V gene has CDR1 MNHEY and CDR2 SMNVEV (reference sequence). The CDR3 sequence is CASSLGFWGNTEAFF. The CDR3, as DNA: TGTGCCAGCAGTTTAGGGTTTTGGGGGAACACTGAAGCTTTCTTT.

This clonotype was picked up many times. The chain combines TRBV2 with TRBJ1-2; D possibly corresponds to TRBD1 (5 bases). Germline V gene sequence: CDR1 SNHLY, CDR2 FYNNEI. The CDR3 runs to 13 residues. Deletions cut 8 bases from V and 3 bases from J, with 13 bases between. The CDR3 sequence is CASRDDGYYGYTF. CDR3 in DNA: TGTGCCAGCCGGGACGACGGTTACTATGGCTACACCTTC. Complete variable domain (other parts from reference TRBV2 and TRBJ1-2): EPEVTQTPSHQVTQMGQEVILRCVPISNHLYFYWYRQILGQKVEFLVSFYNNEISEKSEIFDDQFSVERPDGSNFTLKIRSTKLEDSAMYFCASRDDGYYGYTFGSGTRLTVV.

This clonotype occurred a few times. The chain joins TRBV12-3 or TRBV12-4 to TRBJ1-5, with 8 bases aligning to TRBD1. The CDR3 totals 14 residues. J lost 5 bases, V lost 5 bases, and 5 bases had no gene match. CDR3 DNA sequence: TGTGCCAGCAGTGTGACAGGGGTCCATCAGCCCCAGCATTTT. This translates into CASSVTGVHQPQHF.